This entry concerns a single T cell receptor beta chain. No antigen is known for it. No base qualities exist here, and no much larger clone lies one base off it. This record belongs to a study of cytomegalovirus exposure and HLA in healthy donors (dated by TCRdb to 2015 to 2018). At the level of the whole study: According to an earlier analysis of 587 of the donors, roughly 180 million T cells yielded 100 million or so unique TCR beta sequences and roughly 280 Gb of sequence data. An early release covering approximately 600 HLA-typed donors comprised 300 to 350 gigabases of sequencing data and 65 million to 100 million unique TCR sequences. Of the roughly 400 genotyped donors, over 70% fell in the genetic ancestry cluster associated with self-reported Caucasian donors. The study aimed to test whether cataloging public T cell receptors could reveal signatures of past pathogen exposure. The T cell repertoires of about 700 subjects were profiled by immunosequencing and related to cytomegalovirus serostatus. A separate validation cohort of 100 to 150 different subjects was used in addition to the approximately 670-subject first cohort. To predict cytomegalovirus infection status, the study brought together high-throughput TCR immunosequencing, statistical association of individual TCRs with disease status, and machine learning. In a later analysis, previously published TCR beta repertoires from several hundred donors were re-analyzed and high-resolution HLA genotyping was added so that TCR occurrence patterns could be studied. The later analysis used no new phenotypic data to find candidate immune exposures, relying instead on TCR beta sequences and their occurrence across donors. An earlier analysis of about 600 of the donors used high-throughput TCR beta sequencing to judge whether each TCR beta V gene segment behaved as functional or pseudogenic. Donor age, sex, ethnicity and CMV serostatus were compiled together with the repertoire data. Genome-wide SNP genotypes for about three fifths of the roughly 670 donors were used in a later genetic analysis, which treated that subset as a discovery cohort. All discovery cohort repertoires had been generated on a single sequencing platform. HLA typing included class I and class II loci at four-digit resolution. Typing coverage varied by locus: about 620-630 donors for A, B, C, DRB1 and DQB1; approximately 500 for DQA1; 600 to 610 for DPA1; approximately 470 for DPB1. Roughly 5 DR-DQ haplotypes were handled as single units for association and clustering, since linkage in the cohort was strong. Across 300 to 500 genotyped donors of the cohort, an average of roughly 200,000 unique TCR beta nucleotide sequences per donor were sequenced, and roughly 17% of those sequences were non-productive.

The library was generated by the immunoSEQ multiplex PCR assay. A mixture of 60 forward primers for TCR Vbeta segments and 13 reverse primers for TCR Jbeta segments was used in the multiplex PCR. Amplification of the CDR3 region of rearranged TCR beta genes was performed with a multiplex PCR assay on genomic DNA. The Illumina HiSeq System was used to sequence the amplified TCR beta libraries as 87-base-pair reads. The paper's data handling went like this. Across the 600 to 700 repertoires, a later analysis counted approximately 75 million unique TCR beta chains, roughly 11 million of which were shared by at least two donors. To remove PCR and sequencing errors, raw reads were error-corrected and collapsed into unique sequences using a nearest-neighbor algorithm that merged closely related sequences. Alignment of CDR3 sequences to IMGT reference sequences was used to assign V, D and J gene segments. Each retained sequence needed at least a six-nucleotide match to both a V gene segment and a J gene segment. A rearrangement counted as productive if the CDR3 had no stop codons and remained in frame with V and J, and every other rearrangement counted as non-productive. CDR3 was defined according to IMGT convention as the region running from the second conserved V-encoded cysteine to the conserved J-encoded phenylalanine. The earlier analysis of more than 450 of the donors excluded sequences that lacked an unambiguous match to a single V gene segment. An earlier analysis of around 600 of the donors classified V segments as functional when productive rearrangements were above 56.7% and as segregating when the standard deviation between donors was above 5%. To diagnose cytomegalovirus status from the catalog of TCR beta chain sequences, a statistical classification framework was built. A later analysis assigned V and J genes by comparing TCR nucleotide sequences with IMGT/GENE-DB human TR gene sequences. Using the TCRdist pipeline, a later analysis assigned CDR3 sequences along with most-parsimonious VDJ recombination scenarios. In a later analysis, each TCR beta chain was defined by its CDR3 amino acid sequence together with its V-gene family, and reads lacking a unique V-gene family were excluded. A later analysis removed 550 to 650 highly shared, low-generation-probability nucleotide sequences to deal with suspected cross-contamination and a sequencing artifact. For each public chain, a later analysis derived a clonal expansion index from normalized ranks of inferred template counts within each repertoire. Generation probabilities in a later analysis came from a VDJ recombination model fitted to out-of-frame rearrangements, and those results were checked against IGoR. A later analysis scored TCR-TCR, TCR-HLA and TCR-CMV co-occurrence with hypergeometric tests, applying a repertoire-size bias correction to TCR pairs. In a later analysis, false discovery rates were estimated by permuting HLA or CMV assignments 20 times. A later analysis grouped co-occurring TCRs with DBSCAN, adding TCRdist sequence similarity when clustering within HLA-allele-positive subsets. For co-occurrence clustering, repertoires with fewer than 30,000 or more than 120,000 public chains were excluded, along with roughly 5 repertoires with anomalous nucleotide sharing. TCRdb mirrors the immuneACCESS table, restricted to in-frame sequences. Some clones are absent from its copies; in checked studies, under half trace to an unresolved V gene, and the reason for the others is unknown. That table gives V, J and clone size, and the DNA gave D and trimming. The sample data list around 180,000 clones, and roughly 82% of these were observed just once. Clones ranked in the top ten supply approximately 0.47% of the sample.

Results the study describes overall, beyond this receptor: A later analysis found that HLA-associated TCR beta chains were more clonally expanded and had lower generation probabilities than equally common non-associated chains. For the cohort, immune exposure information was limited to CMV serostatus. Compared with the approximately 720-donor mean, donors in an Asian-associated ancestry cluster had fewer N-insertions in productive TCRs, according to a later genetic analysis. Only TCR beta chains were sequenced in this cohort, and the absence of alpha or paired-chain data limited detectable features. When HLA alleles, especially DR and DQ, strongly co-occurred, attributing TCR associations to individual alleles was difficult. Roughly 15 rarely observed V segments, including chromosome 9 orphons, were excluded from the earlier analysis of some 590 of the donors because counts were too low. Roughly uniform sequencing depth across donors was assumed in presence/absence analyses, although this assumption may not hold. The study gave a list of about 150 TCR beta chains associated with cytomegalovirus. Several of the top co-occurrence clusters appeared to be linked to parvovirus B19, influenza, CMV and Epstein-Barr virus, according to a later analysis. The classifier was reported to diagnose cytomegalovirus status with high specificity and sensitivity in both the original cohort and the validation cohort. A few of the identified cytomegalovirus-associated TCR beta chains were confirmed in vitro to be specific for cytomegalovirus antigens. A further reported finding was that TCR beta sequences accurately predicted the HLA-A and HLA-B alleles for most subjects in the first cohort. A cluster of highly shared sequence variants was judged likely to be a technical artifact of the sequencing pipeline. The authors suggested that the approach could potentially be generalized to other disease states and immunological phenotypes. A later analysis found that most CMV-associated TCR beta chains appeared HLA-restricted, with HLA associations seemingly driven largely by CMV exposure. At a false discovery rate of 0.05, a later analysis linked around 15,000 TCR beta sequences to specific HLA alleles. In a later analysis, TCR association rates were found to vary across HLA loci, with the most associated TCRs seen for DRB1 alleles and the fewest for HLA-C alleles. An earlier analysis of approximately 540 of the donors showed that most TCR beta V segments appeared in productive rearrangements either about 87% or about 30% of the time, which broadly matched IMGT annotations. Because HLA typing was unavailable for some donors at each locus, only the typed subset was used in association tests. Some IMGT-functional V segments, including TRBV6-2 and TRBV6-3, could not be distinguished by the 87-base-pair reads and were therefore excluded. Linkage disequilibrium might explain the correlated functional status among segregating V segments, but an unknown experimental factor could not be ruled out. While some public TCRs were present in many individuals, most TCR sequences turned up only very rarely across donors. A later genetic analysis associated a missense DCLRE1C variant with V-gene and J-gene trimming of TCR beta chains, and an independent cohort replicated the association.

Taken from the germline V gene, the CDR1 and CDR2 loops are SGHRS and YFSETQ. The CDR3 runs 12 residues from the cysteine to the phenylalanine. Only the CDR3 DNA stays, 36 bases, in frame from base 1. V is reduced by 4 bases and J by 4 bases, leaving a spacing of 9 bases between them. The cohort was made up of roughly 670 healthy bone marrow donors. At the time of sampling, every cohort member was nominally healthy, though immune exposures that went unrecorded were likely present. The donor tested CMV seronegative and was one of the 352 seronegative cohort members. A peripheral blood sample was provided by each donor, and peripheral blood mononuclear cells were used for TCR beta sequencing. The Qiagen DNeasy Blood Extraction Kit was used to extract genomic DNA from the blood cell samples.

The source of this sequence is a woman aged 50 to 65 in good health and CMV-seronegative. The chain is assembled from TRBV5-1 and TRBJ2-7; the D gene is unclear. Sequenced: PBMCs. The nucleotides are TGCGCCAGCAGCCGCGATTTTTACGAGCAGTACTTC. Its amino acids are CASSRDFYEQYF.